The 9 T cell receptor beta chains reported below all come from one sample, sequenced in a study of identical twins. Each CDR3 protein gets one entry after TCRdb re-called the 5' RACE reads with MiXCR. The sample lists 300,000 to 350,000 distinct CDR3 sequences, approximately 13% occurring once. These records were also assigned to another study, of yellow fever vaccine responses in identical twins.

The sequenced sample consisted of CD8+ T cells sorted from blood. All receptors come from a woman between 18 and 30 years old in good health.

The V gene is TRBV28, the J gene TRBJ2-5; TRBD2 aligns across 10 bases. There are 16 residues in the CDR3. The germline gives CDR1 MDHEN, CDR2 SYDVKM. V shed 4 bases and J 1 base; nucleotides not matched to a gene: 6. CDR3 nucleotides: TGTGCCAGCAGTTCCGGACTAGCGGTTAGCCAAGAGACCCAGTACTTC. Translated: CASSSGLAVSQETQYF.

V gene TRBV5-1 combines with J gene TRBJ2-1, with D perhaps matching TRBD1 or TRBD2 (7 bases each). Trimming removed 3 bases at V and 12 bases at J, with 28 bases between. The germline V gene encodes CDR1 SGHRS and CDR2 YFSETQ. This CDR3 has 17 amino acids. This chain's CDR3 is CASSSGPGGEPPLGQFF. The CDR3 bases are TGCGCCAGCAGCTCCGGGCCAGGGGGGGAGCCACCGCTGGGGCAGTTCTTC.

This clonotype was recorded many times. This rearrangement joins TRBV4-1 to TRBJ2-3; TRBD2 agrees at 8 bases. V shed 4 bases and J 4 bases; nucleotides not matched to a gene: 19. The CDR3 has 19 amino acids. CDR1 and CDR2 from the germline V gene are MGHRA and YSYEKL. The CDR3 DNA is TGCGCCAGCAGCCCTCAAGGATCACCCACTAGCGGACTCCCAGATACGCAGTATTTT. It specifies CASSPQGSPTSGLPDTQYF.

This clonotype was counted at least ten times. J is TRBJ2-1 and V is TRBV10-3; the match to TRBD2 covers 10 bases. Germline CDR1 ENHRY, CDR2 SYGVKD. V lost 2 bases, J lost 6 bases, and 10 bases stayed unmatched. The CDR3 totals 17 residues. Written as DNA, the CDR3 is TGTGCCATCAGTGAGACCGCCGGGGCTAGCGGGAGCAATGAGCAGTTCTTC. It yields the protein CAISETAGASGSNEQFF.

This clonotype came up many times. This chain connects TRBV3-1 to TRBJ2-5, with D possibly being TRBD2 (5 bases). Germline V lookup: CDR1 LGHDT, CDR2 YNNKEL (reference sequence). Trimming shortened V by 0 bases and J by 3 bases, and 8 bases separated the two germline ends. CDR3 length: 14 residues. Here the CDR3 DNA reads TGTGCCAGCAGCCAAGATCACGGGGAAGAGACCCAGTACTTC. Translating gives CASSQDHGEETQYF.

The sample holds a few counts of this clonotype. The CDR3 DNA sequence: TGTGCCAGCACTCCCTTTAGCGGGAGCTCCTACAATGAGCAGTTCTTC. It yields the protein CASTPFSGSSYNEQFF. The chain employs TRBV6-2 or TRBV6-3 and TRBJ2-1, with TRBD2 matching 9 bases. The V segment lost 7 bases and the J segment 0 bases; nucleotides outside the gene matches: 7. The CDR3 has 16 residues. The germline CDR1 and CDR2 sequences are MNHEY and SVGEGT.

This chain uses TRBV10-3 with TRBJ2-2, with 7 bases matching TRBD1. The V segment lost 5 bases and the J segment 7 bases; nucleotides outside the gene matches: 13. This CDR3 is built from 16 residues. Per germline, CDR1 ENHRY and CDR2 SYGVKD. The CDR3, as DNA: TGTGCCATCAGTCCGGAGCCATACGGGGACAGCGGGGAGCTGTTTTTT. Translating it yields CAISPEPYGDSGELFF.

J is TRBJ2-5 and V is TRBV6-5; D is ambiguous. With 0 bases removed from V and 4 bases from J, the gap between germline ends came to 21 bases. The CDR3 consists of 18 residues. Per germline, CDR1 MNHEY and CDR2 SVGAGI. The CDR3 bases are TGTGCCAGCAGTTACTCTTCCCGTCCCGGGTTTCGGGTAGAGACCCAGTACTTC. Amino acids: CASSYSSRPGFRVETQYF.

This clonotype was seen many times. The V call is TRBV6-1, the J call TRBJ2-1; 9 bases fit TRBD2. CDR1 MNHNS and CDR2 SASEGT come from the germline V gene. This CDR3 has 17 residues. Trimming at V came to 4 bases and at J to 0 bases, leaving 7 bases not matched to a gene. CDR3 coding DNA: TGTGCCAGCAGTGTTAGTAGCGGGGGTGCCTCCTACAATGAGCAGTTCTTC. Translation: CASSVSSGGASYNEQFF.